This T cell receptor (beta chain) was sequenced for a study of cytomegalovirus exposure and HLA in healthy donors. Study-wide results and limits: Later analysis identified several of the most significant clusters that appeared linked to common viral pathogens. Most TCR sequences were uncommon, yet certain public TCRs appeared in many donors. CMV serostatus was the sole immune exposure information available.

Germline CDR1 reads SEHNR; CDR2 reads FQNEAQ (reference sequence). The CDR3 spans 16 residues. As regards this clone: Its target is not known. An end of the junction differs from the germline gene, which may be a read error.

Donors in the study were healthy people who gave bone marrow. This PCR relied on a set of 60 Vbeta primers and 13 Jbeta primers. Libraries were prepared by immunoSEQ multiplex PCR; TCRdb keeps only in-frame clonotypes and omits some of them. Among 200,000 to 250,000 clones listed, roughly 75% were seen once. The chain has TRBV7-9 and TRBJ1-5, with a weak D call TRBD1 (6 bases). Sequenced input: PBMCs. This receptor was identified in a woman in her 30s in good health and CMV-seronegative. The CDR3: CSSRPLQGNSNQPQHF. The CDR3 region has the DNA TGTTCCAGCAGGCCACTACAGGGTAATAGCAATCAGCCCCAGCATTTT. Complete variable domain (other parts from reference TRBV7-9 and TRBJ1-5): DTGVSQNPRHKITKRGQNVTFRCDPISEHNRLYWYRQTLGQGPEFLTYFQNEAQLEKSRLLSDRFSAERPKGSFSTLEIQRTEQGDSAMYLCSSRPLQGNSNQPQHFGDGTRLSIL.